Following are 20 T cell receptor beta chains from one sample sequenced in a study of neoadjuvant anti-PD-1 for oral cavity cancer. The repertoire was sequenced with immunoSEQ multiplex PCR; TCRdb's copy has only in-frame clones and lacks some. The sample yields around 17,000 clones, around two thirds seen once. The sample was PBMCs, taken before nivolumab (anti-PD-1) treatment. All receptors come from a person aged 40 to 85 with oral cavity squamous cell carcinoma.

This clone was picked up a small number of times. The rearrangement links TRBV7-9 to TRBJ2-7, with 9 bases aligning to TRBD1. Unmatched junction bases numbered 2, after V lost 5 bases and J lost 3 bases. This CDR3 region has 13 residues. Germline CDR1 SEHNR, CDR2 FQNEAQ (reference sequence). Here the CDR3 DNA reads TGTGCCAGCAGCGGGGGACAGGGCTACGAGCAGTACTTC. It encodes CASSGGQGYEQYF. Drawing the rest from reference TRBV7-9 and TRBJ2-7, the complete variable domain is DTGVSQNPRHKITKRGQNVTFRCDPISEHNRLYWYRQTLGQGPEFLTYFQNEAQLEKSRLLSDRFSAERPKGSFSTLEIQRTEQGDSAMYLCASSGGQGYEQYFGPGTRLTVT.

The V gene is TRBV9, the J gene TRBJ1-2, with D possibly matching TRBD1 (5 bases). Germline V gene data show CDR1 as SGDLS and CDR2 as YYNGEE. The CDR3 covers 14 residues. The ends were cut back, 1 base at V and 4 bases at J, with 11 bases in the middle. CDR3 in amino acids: CASSVTDTSYGYTF. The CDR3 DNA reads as TGTGCCAGCAGCGTAACGGACACTTCCTATGGCTACACCTTC.

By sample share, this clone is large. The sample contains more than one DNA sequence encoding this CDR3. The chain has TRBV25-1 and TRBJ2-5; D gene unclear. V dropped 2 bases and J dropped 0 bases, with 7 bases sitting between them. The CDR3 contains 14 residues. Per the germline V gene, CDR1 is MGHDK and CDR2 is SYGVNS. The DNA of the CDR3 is TGTGCCAGCAGTGAACGTGGACACCAAGAGACCCAGTACTTC. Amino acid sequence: CASSERGHQETQYF. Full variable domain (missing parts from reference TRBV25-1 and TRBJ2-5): EADIYQTPRYLVIGTGKKITLECSQTMGHDKMYWYQQDPGMELHLIHYSYGVNSTEKGDLSSESTVSRIRTEHFPLTLESARPSHTSQYLCASSERGHQETQYFGPGTRLLVL.

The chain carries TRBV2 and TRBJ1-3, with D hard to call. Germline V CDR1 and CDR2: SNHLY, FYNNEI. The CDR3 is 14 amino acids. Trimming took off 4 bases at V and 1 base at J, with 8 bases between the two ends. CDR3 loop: CASSVGFSGNTIYF. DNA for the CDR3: TGTGCCAGCAGTGTAGGTTTTTCTGGAAACACCATATATTTT.

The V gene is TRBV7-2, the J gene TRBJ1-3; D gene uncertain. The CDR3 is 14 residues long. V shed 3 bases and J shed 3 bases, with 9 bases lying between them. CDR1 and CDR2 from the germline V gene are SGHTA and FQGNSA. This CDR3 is CASSFKGYGNTIYF. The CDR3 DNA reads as TGTGCCAGCAGCTTCAAGGGATATGGAAACACCATATATTTT.

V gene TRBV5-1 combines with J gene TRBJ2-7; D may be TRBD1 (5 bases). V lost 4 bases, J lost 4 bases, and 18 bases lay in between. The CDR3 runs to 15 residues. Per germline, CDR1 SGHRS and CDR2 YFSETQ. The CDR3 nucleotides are TGCGCCAGCAGCCCCTCTATGACAGACTTATACGAGCAGTACTTC. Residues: CASSPSMTDLYEQYF.

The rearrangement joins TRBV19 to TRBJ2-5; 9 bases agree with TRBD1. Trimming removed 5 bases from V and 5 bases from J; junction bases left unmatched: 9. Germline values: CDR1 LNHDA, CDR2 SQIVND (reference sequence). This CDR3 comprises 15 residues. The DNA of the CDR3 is TGTGCCAGTAGTGAACGGGACAGGGTCAAGGAGACCCAGTACTTC. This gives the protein CASSERDRVKETQYF.

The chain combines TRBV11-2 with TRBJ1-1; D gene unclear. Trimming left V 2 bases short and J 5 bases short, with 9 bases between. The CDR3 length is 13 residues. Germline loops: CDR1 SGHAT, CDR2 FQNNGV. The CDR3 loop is CASSLQRQTEAFF. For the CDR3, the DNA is TGTGCCAGCAGCTTACAAAGGCAGACTGAAGCTTTCTTT.

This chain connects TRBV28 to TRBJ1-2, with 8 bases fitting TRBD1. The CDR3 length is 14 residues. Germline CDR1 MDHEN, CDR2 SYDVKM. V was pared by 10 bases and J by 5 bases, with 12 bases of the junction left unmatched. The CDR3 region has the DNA TGTGCCACATGGGCTCGGGACAGGAAATATGGCTACACCTTC. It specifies CATWARDRKYGYTF.

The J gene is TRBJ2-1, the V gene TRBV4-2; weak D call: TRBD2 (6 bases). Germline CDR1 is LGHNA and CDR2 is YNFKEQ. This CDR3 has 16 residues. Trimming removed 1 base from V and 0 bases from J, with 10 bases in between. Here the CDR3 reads CASSQGIGSSYNEQFF. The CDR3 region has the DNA TGTGCCAGCAGCCAAGGTATCGGGAGCTCCTACAATGAGCAGTTCTTC.

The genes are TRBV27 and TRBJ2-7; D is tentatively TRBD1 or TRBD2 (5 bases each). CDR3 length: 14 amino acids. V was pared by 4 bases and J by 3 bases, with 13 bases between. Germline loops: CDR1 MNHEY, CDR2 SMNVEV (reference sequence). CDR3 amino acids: CASSSGTGYYEQYF. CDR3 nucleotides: TGTGCCAGCAGTTCCGGGACGGGGTACTACGAGCAGTACTTC.

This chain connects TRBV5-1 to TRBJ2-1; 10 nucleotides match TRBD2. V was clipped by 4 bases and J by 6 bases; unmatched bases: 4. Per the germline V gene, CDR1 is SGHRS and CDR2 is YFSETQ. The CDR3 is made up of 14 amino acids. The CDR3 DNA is TGCGCCAGCAGCCTCAGCGGGGGGGTCAATGAGCAGTTCTTC. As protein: CASSLSGGVNEQFF.

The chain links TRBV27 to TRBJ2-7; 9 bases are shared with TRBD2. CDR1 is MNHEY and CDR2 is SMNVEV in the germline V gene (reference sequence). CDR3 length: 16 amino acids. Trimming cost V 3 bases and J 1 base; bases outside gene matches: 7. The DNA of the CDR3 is TGTGCCAGCAGTTTCGTAGCGGGAGATCTATCCTACGAGCAGTACTTC. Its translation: CASSFVAGDLSYEQYF.

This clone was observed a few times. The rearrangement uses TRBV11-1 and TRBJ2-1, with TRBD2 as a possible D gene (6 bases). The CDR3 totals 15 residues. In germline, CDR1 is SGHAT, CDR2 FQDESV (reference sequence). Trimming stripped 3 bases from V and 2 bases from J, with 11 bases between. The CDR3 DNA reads TGTGCCAGCAGCTTTAGGCGGGATCCCTACAATGAGCAGTTCTTC. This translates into CASSFRRDPYNEQFF. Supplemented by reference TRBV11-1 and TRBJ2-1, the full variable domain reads EAEVAQSPRYKITEKSQAVAFWCDPISGHATLYWYRQILGQGPELLVQFQDESVVDDSQLPKDRFSAERLKGVDSTLKIQPAELGDSAMYLCASSFRRDPYNEQFFGPGTRLTVL.

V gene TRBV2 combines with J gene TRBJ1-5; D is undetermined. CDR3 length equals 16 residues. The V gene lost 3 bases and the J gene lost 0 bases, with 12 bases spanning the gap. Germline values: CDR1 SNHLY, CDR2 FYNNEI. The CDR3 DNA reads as TGTGCCAGCAGTGACCGGCAGGTTTATAGCAATCAGCCCCAGCATTTT. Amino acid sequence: CASSDRQVYSNQPQHF.

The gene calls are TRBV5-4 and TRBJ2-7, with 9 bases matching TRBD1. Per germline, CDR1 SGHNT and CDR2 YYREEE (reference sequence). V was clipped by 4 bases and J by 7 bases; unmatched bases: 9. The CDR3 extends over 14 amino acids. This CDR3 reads CASSLGQGMREQYF. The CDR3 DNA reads TGTGCCAGCAGCCTGGGACAGGGAATGCGGGAGCAGTACTTC.

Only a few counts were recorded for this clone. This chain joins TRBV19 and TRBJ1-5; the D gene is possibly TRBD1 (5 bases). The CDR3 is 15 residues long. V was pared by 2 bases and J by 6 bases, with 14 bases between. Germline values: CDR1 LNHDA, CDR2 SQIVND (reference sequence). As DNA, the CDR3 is TGTGCCAGTAGTATATGGGACGCGGAGGGTCAGCCCCAGCATTTT. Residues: CASSIWDAEGQPQHF.

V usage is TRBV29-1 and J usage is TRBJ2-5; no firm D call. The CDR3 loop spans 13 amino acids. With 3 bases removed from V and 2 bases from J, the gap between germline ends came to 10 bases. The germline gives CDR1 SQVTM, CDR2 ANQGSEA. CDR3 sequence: CSVDSLPQETQYF. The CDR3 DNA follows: TGCAGCGTTGATTCACTACCACAAGAGACCCAGTACTTC.

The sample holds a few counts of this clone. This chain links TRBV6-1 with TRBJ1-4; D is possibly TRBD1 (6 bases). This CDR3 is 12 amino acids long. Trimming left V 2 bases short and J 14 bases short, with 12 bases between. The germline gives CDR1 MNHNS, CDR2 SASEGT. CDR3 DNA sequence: TGTGCCAGCAGTGAATTACAGGGTCGGCTGTTTTTT. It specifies CASSELQGRLFF.

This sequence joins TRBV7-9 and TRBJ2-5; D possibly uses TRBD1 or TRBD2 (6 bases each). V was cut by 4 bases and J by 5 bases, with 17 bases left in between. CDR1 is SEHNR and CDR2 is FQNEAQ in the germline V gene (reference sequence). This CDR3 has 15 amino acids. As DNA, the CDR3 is TGTGCCAGCAGCTCGGATGGGGGGCAGGGGGAGACCCAGTACTTC. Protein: CASSSDGGQGETQYF.